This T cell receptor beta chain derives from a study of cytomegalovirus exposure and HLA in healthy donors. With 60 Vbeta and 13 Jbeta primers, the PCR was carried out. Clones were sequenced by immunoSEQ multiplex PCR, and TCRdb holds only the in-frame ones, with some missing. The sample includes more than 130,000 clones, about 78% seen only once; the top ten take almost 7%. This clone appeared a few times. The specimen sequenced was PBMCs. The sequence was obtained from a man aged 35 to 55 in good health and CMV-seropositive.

The CDR3 DNA reads as TGTGCCAGCAGCCCTACACGGGTGCCGAACACTGAAGCTTTCTTT. This encodes CASSPTRVPNTEAFF. This chain uses TRBV11-3 with TRBJ1-1; D is uncertain. V lost 5 bases, J lost 1 base, and 14 bases lay in between. CDR3 length: 15 amino acids. Germline V gives CDR1 SGHNT, CDR2 YENEEA.